This TCR beta chain was obtained from a study of spatial heterogeneity in lung cancer. Whole-study context: Each time, sequencing found more beta-chain sequences than alpha-chain sequences.

V lost 1 base and J 8 bases, leaving 15 bases between the germline ends. The CDR3 sequence is 15 residues long. Judged by abundance, this clonotype is medium-sized. Its antigen is currently unknown. Findings of the study overall: Counts of expanded alpha and beta TCRs within tumors tracked the tumor nonsynonymous mutation count.

Time point given: sample taken at primary tumor resection. MiXCR, applied by TCRdb to the 5' RACE reads, yields one record per CDR3 protein. The sample has several thousand distinct CDR3 sequences, approximately 8% seen once; the top ten hold around 4.2%. The sample in question was lung tumor tissue, obtained at surgery. The receptor comes from a male donor with early-stage non-small cell lung cancer. The chain employs TRBV12-3 or TRBV12-4 and TRBJ2-1, with D perhaps matching TRBD2 (6 bases). DNA for the CDR3: TGTGCCAGCAGTTTAGAAGTTGGGGCGGGACATGAGCAGTTCTTC. This sequence encodes CASSLEVGAGHEQFF.